This TCR beta chain appears in the sequencing data of a study of T cells expressing NK-cell markers. Findings and caveats of the study: In a handful of donors, dominant CD3+CD56+NKG2C+ clones formed roughly 1.0-7.5% of CD8+ cells. These clonotypes also led the CD3+CD56-NKG2C+ fraction in a handful of donors.

Concerning this clonotype: Its specificity is not known.

UMIs were included in TCR beta cDNA generated by 5'RACE template switching. TCRdb re-analyzed the 5' RACE reads; it lists each CDR3 protein once, without DNA. Its table records 6,000 to 7,500 distinct CDR3 sequences. The CDR3 has 11 residues. CDR1 MNHEY and CDR2 SMNVEV come from the germline V gene (reference sequence). The chain recombines TRBV27 with TRBJ2-7. The sequencing input was blood T cells: a sorted CD56 or NKG2C T cell subset, CD4+ or CD8+ T cells, or bulk PBMC T cells (not recorded which). The TCR sequence derives from a man aged 18-70 years in good health. This chain's CDR3 is CASSPRYEQYF.